The subject of this entry is one T cell receptor beta chain. Antigen specificity is unknown. Profiled with immunoSEQ multiplex PCR; TCRdb holds only in-frame clones, not every one. The sample carries under 400,000 clones, roughly 84% recorded once. This sample was taken from a study of Ad26.COV2.S vaccination and SARS-CoV-2 variants. Findings and caveats of the study: It was found that vaccine and placebo recipients had similar non-spike TCR breadth. There was a possibility that the TCR breadth and depth analyses underestimated total T cell responses.

The CDR3 runs to 15 residues. CDR1 is KGHSH, CDR2 LQKENI, per germline. The V end lost 4 bases, the J end lost 4 bases, and 16 bases lay between the germline ends. Sample treatment: around 19 received Ad26.COV2.S at low or high dose, single or two shots; five or six received placebo; per-sample allocation not given. The samples were gathered on day 63 after the first injection of vaccine or placebo. V and J are TRBV18 and TRBJ1-2; TRBD1 might be the D (6 bases). This sequence originates from a person between 18 and 65 years old who received the Ad26.COV2.S COVID-19 vaccine or a placebo. Specimen: peripheral blood, collected in a trial of Ad26.COV2.S vaccine versus placebo. The CDR3 DNA reads TGTGCCAGCTCACGAACAGGGAATTCGGTCTATGGCTACACCTTC. Translation gives CASSRTGNSVYGYTF.